A selection of T cell receptor beta chains follows, all from one sample in a study of blood T cell repertoires in COVID-19. Generated by immunoSEQ multiplex PCR, the TCRdb table keeps only in-frame clones and is missing some. This table holds over 70,000 clones, around 88% found once. The sample consisted of peripheral blood. The receptor source for this set is a human donor in a cohort sampled during active COVID-19. CDR3s include the opening cysteine and the closing phenylalanine or tryptophan. The D gene is left open where the match is weak. Clone size appears in some rows only: once, few, many, or a class for an expanded clone.

size,D,V,J,CDR3,DNA
.,TRBD2,TRBV7-2,TRBJ2-2,CASSLALGLAGNTGELFF,TGTGCCAGCAGCTTAGCCTTGGGACTAGCGGGGAACACCGGGGAGCTGTTTTTT
.,TRBD2,TRBV18,TRBJ2-7,CASSHQGTSGDYEQYF,TGTGCCAGCTCACACCAAGGGACTAGCGGGGACTACGAGCAGTACTTC
once,.,TRBV6-1,TRBJ1-5,CASSERGYQPQHF,TGTGCCAGCAGTGAAAGGGGATACCAGCCCCAGCATTTT
.,.,TRBV7-2,TRBJ2-4,CASSWGTSPAKNIQYF,TGTGCCAGCAGTTGGGGCACCTCACCGGCCAAAAACATTCAGTACTTC
.,.,TRBV2,TRBJ2-7,CASLNLNGGTTYEQYF,TGTGCCAGCTTAAACCTGAACGGGGGAACAACCTACGAGCAGTACTTC
.,.,TRBV2,TRBJ1-1,CASSMYGTEEAFF,TGTGCCAGCAGTATGTACGGGACTGAAGAAGCTTTCTTT
.,TRBD2,TRBV25-1,TRBJ2-1,CASRRASGSSYNEQFF,TGTGCCAGCCGTAGGGCTAGCGGAAGCTCCTACAATGAGCAGTTCTTC
.,.,TRBV21-1,TRBJ2-3,CASSKECPGVSTDTQYF,TGTGCCAGCAGCAAAGAGTGTCCCGGGGTTAGCACAGATACGCAGTATTTT
.,TRBD1,TRBV29-1,TRBJ1-1,CSVQTGMNTEAFF,TGCAGCGTTCAGACAGGGATGAACACTGAAGCTTTCTTT
.,TRBD1,TRBV9,TRBJ1-2,CASSVARDRGLGDGYTF,TGTGCCAGCAGCGTAGCCAGGGACAGGGGGCTCGGGGATGGCTACACCTTC